The 20 T cell receptor beta chains presented below share a single source sample, sequenced in a study of cytomegalovirus exposure and HLA in healthy donors. Assay: immunoSEQ multiplex PCR; the TCRdb copy retains only in-frame clones and omits some. Of 150,000 to 180,000 clones in the sample, 70% to 90% were seen once. The sequenced sample consisted of PBMCs. Receptor source: a man younger than 35 in good health and CMV-seropositive.

The chain couples TRBV4-3 to TRBJ2-2; D call uncertain. In germline, CDR1 is LGHNA, CDR2 YSLEER. The CDR3 totals 13 residues. Between the trimmed V and J ends, which lost 2 bases and 6 bases, there was a span of 7 bases. CDR3 in amino acids: CASSQKLAGELFF. DNA of the CDR3: TGCGCCAGCAGCCAAAAGCTGGCCGGGGAGCTGTTTTTT.

CDR3 DNA sequence: TGTGCCAGCAGCTTGCCCGAGGGCGAGCAGTACTTC. This translates into CASSLPEGEQYF. The chain carries TRBV5-4 and TRBJ2-7; a possible D gene is TRBD2 (5 bases). The CDR3 is made up of 12 amino acids. The germline gives CDR1 SGHNT, CDR2 YYREEE (reference sequence). V was pared by 1 base and J by 6 bases, with 8 bases between.

The CDR3 loop reads CASSYIVDRGPAWGNQPQHF. The DNA of the CDR3 is TGTGCCAGCAGCTACATAGTGGACAGGGGGCCAGCTTGGGGCAATCAGCCCCAGCATTTT. This sequence joins TRBV21-1 and TRBJ1-5; TRBD1 was called by the table and not checked on the DNA. TRBV21-1 counts as a pseudogene. There are 20 residues in the CDR3.

The chain carries TRBV7-6 and TRBJ1-5, with D uncertain. This CDR3 contains 16 residues. Trimming pared 0 bases from V and 1 base from J, leaving 10 bases between. Germline loops: CDR1 SGHVS, CDR2 FNYEAQ. Here the CDR3 DNA reads TGTGCCAGCAGCTTAGCGCCGGGTGGGAGCAATCAGCCCCAGCATTTT. Translation gives CASSLAPGGSNQPQHF. Looking up the rest from reference TRBV7-6 and TRBJ1-5 gives the full variable domain: GAGVSQSPRYKVTKRGQDVALRCDPISGHVSLYWYRQALGQGPEFLTYFNYEAQQDKSGLPNDRFSAERPEGSISTLTIQRTEQRDSAMYRCASSLAPGGSNQPQHFGDGTRLSIL.

This chain links TRBV2 with TRBJ2-1; weak D call: TRBD2 (7 bases). Germline V gene lookup returns CDR1 SNHLY and CDR2 FYNNEI. This CDR3 is built from 13 residues. V shed 6 bases and J shed 7 bases, with 13 bases lying between them. This CDR3 is CASRYRGGNEQFF. The CDR3 DNA reads TGTGCCAGCAGGTATAGGGGGGGGAATGAGCAGTTCTTC.

This clone has only one observation. V gene TRBV11-2 combines with J gene TRBJ2-2, with D unresolved. The CDR3 extends over 13 amino acids. Germline V gives CDR1 SGHAT, CDR2 FQNNGV. CDR3 nucleotide sequence: TGTGTATCGTACAGCTTGAACACCGGGGAGCTGTTTTTT. As protein: CVSYSLNTGELFF.

The chain is built from TRBV7-6 and TRBJ2-2; D call uncertain. V lost 0 bases and J lost 0, with 5 bases in between. The CDR3 covers 15 residues. Germline loops: CDR1 SGHVS, CDR2 FNYEAQ. CDR3 DNA sequence: TGTGCCAGCAGCTTAGCGAGGTCGAACACCGGGGAGCTGTTTTTT. Its translation: CASSLARSNTGELFF. Using reference TRBV7-6 and TRBJ2-2 for the parts outside the CDR3, the full variable domain is GAGVSQSPRYKVTKRGQDVALRCDPISGHVSLYWYRQALGQGPEFLTYFNYEAQQDKSGLPNDRFSAERPEGSISTLTIQRTEQRDSAMYRCASSLARSNTGELFFGEGSRLTVL.

This rearrangement joins TRBV5-8 to TRBJ1-2; 7 bases line up with TRBD1. V was pared by 6 bases and J by 7 bases, with 9 bases of the junction left unmatched. This CDR3 comprises 13 residues. Germline V gene data show CDR1 as SGHTS and CDR2 as YDEGEE. CDR3 residues: CASNLTGFAGYTF. The CDR3 region has the DNA TGTGCCAGCAACCTGACAGGGTTTGCTGGCTACACCTTC.

The J gene is TRBJ2-1, the V gene TRBV19, with 7 bases aligning to TRBD2. J was trimmed by 6 bases and V by 5 bases; bases with no gene match: 7. The germline gives CDR1 LNHDA, CDR2 SQIVND (reference sequence). The length of the CDR3 is 14 residues. CDR3 DNA: TGTGCCAGTAGTCTACGAGGGAGGGCCAATGAGCAGTTCTTC. Amino acids: CASSLRGRANEQFF.

The chain recombines TRBV7-9 with TRBJ1-3; D remains ambiguous. The CDR3 covers 14 residues. Germline V gene data show CDR1 as SEHNR and CDR2 as FQNEAQ (reference sequence). V was clipped by 8 bases and J by 0 bases, with 11 bases between them. The CDR3 sequence is CASLEAVSGNTIYF. The CDR3 DNA is TGTGCCAGCCTGGAGGCAGTCTCTGGAAACACCATATATTTT.

The chain carries TRBV7-9 and TRBJ1-2; 7 nucleotides agree with TRBD1. J was trimmed by 0 bases and V by 0 bases; bases with no gene match: 1. CDR3 length: 15 residues. Germline values: CDR1 SEHNR, CDR2 FQNEAQ (reference sequence). The DNA of the CDR3 is TGTGCCAGCAGCTTAGCGCAGGGGGCTAACTATGGCTACACCTTC. Translated, it gives CASSLAQGANYGYTF.

The V and J genes are TRBV19 and TRBJ2-3; 7 nucleotides line up with TRBD2. Per germline, CDR1 LNHDA and CDR2 SQIVND (reference sequence). Losses at the gene ends were 5 bases for V and 4 bases for J; bases not matched to a gene: 6. This CDR3 has 14 amino acids. The chain's CDR3 is CASSLGEGPDTQYF. The CDR3, as DNA: TGTGCCAGTAGTCTGGGGGAGGGCCCAGATACGCAGTATTTT. The whole variable domain, remainder taken from reference TRBV19 and TRBJ2-3, is DGGITQSPKYLFRKEGQNVTLSCEQNLNHDAMYWYRQDPGQGLRLIYYSQIVNDFQKGDIAEGYSVSREKKESFPLTVTSAQKNPTAFYLCASSLGEGPDTQYFGPGTRLTVL.

This chain joins TRBV10-3 and TRBJ2-1, with D possibly TRBD2 on 6 matching bases. The ends were cut back, 11 bases at V and 4 bases at J, with 9 bases in the middle. CDR1 is ENHRY and CDR2 is SYGVKD in the germline V gene. This CDR3 has 11 amino acids. The CDR3 region is CALGRYNEQFF. The CDR3 DNA reads TGTGCCCTGGGGAGGTACAATGAGCAGTTCTTC.

The rearrangement joins TRBV7-9 to TRBJ2-6; 7 bases agree with TRBD1. Germline lookup yields CDR1 SEHNR and CDR2 FQNEAQ (reference sequence). The V and J ends lost 6 bases and 2 bases, in that order; junction bases with no gene match: 4. The CDR3 sequence is 15 residues long. As DNA, the CDR3 is TGTGCCAGCAGTTCCGACAGGGCTGGGGCCAACGTCCTGACTTTC. Translated: CASSSDRAGANVLTF.

The rearrangement joins TRBV5-5 to TRBJ1-2; D is unclear. CDR1 is SGHKS, CDR2 YYEKEE, per germline (reference sequence). Trimming removed 0 bases at V and 2 bases at J, with 5 bases between. This CDR3 is 13 amino acids long. CDR3 bases: TGTGCCAGCAGCTTGGGCAGGAACTATGGCTACACCTTC. This codes for CASSLGRNYGYTF.

The rearrangement uses TRBV5-1 and TRBJ2-5, with D unresolved. Germline V CDR1 and CDR2: SGHRS, YFSETQ. V was shortened by 4 bases and J by 0 bases, with 19 bases between the two germline ends. This CDR3 is built from 17 residues. The DNA for the CDR3 is TGCGCCAGCAGCCAGAGTCGCAGGCAGAGTAACCAAGAGACCCAGTACTTC. This translates into CASSQSRRQSNQETQYF.

V and J are TRBV23-1 and TRBJ2-7; 8 nucleotides agree with TRBD2. TRBV23-1 is placed among ORFs of uncertain function. V dropped 10 bases and J dropped 10; count of bases not matched to a gene: 12. This CDR3 comprises 12 residues. CDR3 loop: CATGGDCRGQYF. The DNA for the CDR3 is TGCGCCACCGGGGGGGATTGTCGGGGCCAGTACTTC.

The chain uses TRBV5-6 and TRBJ1-5, with 8 bases lining up with TRBD1. The CDR3 is 14 amino acids. The germline gives CDR1 SGHDT, CDR2 YYEEEE. J was trimmed by 5 bases and V by 3 bases; bases with no gene match: 4. CDR3 in amino acids: CASSSGQGDQPQHF. For the CDR3, the DNA is TGTGCCAGCAGCTCCGGACAGGGAGATCAGCCCCAGCATTTT.

In this sample, this clone turned up a few times. CDR3 sequence reads: CASRAGISMNTEAFF. CDR3 DNA: TGTGCCAGCAGGGCAGGCATCTCCATGAACACTGAAGCTTTCTTT. The chain combines TRBV6-1 with TRBJ1-1; D is uncertain. The length of the CDR3 is 15 residues. Germline V gene data show CDR1 as MNHNS and CDR2 as SASEGT. Trimming pared 6 bases from V and 0 bases from J, leaving 14 bases between.

The chain links TRBV6-4 to TRBJ1-6; 8 bases are a match to TRBD1. The germline V gene has CDR1 MRHNA and CDR2 SNTAGT. CDR3 length equals 16 residues. V trimming: 2 bases; J trimming: 4 bases; junction bases outside the gene matches: 4. In DNA, the CDR3 is TGTGCCAGCAGTGACCCGGGACAGGTTTATAATTCACCCCTCCACTTT. The encoded protein is CASSDPGQVYNSPLHF.